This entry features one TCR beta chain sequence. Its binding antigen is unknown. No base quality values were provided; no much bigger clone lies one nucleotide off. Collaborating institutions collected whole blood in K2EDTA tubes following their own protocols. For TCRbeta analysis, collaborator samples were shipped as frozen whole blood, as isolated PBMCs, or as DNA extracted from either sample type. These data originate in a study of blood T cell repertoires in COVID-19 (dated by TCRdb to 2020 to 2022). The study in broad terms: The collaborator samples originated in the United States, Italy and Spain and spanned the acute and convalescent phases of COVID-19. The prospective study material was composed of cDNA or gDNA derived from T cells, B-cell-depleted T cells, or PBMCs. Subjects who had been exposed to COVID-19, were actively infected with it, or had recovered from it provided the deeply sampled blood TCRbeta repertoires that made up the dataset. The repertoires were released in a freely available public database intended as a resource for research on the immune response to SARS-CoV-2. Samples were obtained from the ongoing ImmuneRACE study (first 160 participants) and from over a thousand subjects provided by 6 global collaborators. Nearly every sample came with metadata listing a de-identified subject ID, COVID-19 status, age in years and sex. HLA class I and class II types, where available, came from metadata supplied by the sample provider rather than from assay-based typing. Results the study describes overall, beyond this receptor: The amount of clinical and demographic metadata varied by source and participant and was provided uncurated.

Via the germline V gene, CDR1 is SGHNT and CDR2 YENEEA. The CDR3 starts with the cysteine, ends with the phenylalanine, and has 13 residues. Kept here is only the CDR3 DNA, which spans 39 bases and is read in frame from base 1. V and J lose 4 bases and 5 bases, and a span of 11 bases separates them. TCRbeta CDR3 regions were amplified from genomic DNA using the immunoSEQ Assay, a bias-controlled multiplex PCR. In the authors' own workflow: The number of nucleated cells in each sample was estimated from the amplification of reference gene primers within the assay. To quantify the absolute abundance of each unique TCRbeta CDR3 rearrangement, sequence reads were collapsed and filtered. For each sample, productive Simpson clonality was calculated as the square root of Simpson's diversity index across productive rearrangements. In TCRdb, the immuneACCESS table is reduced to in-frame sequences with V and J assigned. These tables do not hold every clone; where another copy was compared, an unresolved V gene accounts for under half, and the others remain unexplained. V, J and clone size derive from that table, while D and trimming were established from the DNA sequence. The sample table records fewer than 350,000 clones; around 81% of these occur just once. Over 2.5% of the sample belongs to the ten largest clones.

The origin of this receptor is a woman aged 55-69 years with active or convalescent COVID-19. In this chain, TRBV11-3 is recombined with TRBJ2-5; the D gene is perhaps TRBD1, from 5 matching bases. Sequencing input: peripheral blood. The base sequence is TGTGCCAGCAGCTATGAAGGGGATGAGACCCAGTACTTC. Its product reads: CASSYEGDETQYF.